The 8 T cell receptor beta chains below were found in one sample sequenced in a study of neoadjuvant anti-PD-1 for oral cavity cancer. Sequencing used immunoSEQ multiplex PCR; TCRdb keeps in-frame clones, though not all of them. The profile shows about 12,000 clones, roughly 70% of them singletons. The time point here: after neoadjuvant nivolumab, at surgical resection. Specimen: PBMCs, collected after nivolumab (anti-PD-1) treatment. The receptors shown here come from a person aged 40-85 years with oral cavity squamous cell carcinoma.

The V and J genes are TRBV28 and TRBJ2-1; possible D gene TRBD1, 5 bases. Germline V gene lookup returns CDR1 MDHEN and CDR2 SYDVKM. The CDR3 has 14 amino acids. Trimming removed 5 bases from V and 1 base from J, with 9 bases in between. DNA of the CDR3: TGTGCCAGCAGTATCAGGGTGTCCTACAATGAGCAGTTCTTC. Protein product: CASSIRVSYNEQFF.

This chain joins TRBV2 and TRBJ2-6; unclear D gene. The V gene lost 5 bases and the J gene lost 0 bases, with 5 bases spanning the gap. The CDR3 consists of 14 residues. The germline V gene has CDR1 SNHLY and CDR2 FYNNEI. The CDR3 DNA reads TGTGCCAGCAGTCCACGCTCTGGGGCCAACGTCCTGACTTTC. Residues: CASSPRSGANVLTF.

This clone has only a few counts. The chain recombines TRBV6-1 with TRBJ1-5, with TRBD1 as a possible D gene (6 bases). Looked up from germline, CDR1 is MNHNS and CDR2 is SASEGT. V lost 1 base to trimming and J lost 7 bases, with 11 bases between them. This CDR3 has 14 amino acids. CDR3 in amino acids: CASSEGQGSQPQHF. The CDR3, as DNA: TGTGCCAGCAGTGAAGGGCAGGGGTCCCAGCCCCAGCATTTT.

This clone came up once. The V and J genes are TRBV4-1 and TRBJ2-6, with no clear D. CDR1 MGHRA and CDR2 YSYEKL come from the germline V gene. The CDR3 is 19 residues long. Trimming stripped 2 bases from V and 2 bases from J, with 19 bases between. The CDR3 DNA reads TGCGCCAGCAGCCAAAATTTAGTCACGGTGGGTCCTGGGGCCAACGTCCTGACTTTC. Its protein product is CASSQNLVTVGPGANVLTF.

The CDR3 reads CASTLAGADTQYF. The CDR3 coding sequence is TGCGCCAGCACCTTAGCGGGAGCAGATACGCAGTATTTT. This chain links TRBV10-2 with TRBJ2-3, with 9 bases matching TRBD2. The CDR3 spans 13 residues. The junction had 3 bases not matched to a gene; V was cut back by 7 bases and J by 4 bases. Germline-derived CDR1 and CDR2 are WSHSY and SAAADI.

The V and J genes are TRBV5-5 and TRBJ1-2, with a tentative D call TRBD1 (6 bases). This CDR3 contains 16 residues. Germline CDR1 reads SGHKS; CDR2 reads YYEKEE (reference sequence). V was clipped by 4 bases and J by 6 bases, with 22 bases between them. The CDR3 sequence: CASSTDSQSPPNGYTF. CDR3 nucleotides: TGTGCCAGCAGCACGGACAGCCAGAGCCCCCCTAATGGCTACACCTTC.

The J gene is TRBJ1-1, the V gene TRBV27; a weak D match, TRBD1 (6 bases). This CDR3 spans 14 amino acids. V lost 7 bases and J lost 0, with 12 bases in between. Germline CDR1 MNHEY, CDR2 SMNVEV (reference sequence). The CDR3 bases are TGTGCCAGCACTCCCCGGGGGCTGAACACTGAAGCTTTCTTT. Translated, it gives CASTPRGLNTEAFF.

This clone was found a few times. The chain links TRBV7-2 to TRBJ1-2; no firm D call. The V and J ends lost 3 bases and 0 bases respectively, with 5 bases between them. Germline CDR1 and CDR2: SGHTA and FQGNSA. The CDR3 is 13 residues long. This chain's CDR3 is CASSLGTNYGYTF. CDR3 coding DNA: TGTGCCAGCAGCTTGGGTACTAACTATGGCTACACCTTC. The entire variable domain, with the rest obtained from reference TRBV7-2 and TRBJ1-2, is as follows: GAGVSQSPSNKVTEKGKDVELRCDPISGHTALYWYRQSLGQGLEFLIYFQGNSAPDKSGLPSDRFSAERTGGSVSTLTIQRTQQEDSAVYLCASSLGTNYGYTFGSGTRLTVV.